These T cell receptor beta chains were read from a single sample in a study of blood T cell repertoires in COVID-19. Repertoires were generated with immunoSEQ multiplex PCR, while TCRdb's copy carries only in-frame clones and drops some. The sample includes tens of thousands of clones, over 80% of them seen just once. Sequencing was performed on peripheral blood. The receptors come from a man aged 40-49 years with COVID-19, enrolled during active disease. The CDR3 runs from the conserved cysteine through the conserved F or W. Each record gives: V gene, J gene, clone size, D gene, CDR3 protein, CDR3 DNA. The D gene is left open where the match is weak. Where a row states a size, it is once, few, many or the class of an expanded clone; other rows omit it.

V gene: TRBV19
J gene: TRBJ1-5
clone size: -
D gene: -
CDR3 protein: CASSTREGALYNQPQHF
CDR3 DNA: TGTGCCAGTAGTACGAGGGAGGGAGCCCTTTACAATCAGCCCCAGCATTTT

V gene: TRBV28
J gene: TRBJ2-7
clone size: -
D gene: -
CDR3 protein: CASSRLVGVPYF
CDR3 DNA: TGTGCCAGCAGCAGACTTGTAGGGGTTCCGTACTTC

V gene: TRBV7-9
J gene: TRBJ1-1
clone size: -
D gene: TRBD1
CDR3 protein: CASSFISRQGDWNTEAFF
CDR3 DNA: TGTGCCAGCAGCTTCATTTCTCGACAGGGAGATTGGAACACTGAAGCTTTCTTT

V gene: TRBV7-9
J gene: TRBJ1-6
clone size: -
D gene: -
CDR3 protein: CASSSLTNSPLHF
CDR3 DNA: TGTGCCAGCAGCTCTCTAACTAATTCACCCCTCCACTTT

V gene: TRBV27
J gene: TRBJ1-5
clone size: -
D gene: TRBD1
CDR3 protein: CASSWDREQPQHF
CDR3 DNA: TGTGCCAGCAGTTGGGACAGGGAACAGCCCCAGCATTTT

V gene: TRBV12-3/TRBV12-4
J gene: TRBJ2-7
clone size: -
D gene: -
CDR3 protein: CASSSGISYEQYF
CDR3 DNA: TGTGCCAGCAGTTCCGGGATCTCCTACGAGCAGTACTTC

V gene: TRBV19
J gene: TRBJ1-3
clone size: -
D gene: TRBD1
CDR3 protein: CASDNPGQGSGNTIYF
CDR3 DNA: TGTGCCAGTGATAATCCGGGACAGGGCTCTGGAAACACCATATATTTT

V gene: TRBV3-1/TRBV3-2
J gene: TRBJ2-5
clone size: -
D gene: -
CDR3 protein: CASSQPPPRGVQYF
CDR3 DNA: TGTGCCAGCAGCCAACCCCCGCCCCGGGGAGTCCAGTACTTC

V gene: TRBV7-6
J gene: TRBJ2-5
clone size: -
D gene: -
CDR3 protein: CASSSDSLSWETQYF
CDR3 DNA: TGTGCCAGCAGCTCGGACAGCCTCTCGTGGGAGACCCAGTACTTC

V gene: TRBV4-1
J gene: TRBJ2-1
clone size: -
D gene: -
CDR3 protein: CASSQGPYNEQFF
CDR3 DNA: TGCGCCAGCAGCCAAGGTCCTTACAATGAGCAGTTCTTC

V gene: TRBV5-4
J gene: TRBJ2-1
clone size: -
D gene: TRBD2
CDR3 protein: CASSTIAGNEQFF
CDR3 DNA: TGTGCCAGCAGTACGATAGCGGGCAATGAGCAGTTCTTC

V gene: TRBV7-9
J gene: TRBJ1-2
clone size: -
D gene: TRBD1
CDR3 protein: CASSLSGQGADGYTF
CDR3 DNA: TGTGCCAGCAGCTTAAGCGGACAGGGGGCTGATGGCTACACCTTC

V gene: TRBV19
J gene: TRBJ1-2
clone size: once
D gene: -
CDR3 protein: CASSIGSGSDGYTF
CDR3 DNA: TGTGCCAGTAGTATAGGATCAGGGTCTGATGGCTACACCTTC

V gene: TRBV6-1
J gene: TRBJ2-7
clone size: -
D gene: -
CDR3 protein: CASSEAYNRYEQYF
CDR3 DNA: TGTGCCAGCAGTGAAGCTTACAACCGCTACGAGCAGTACTTC

V gene: TRBV15
J gene: TRBJ1-3
clone size: -
D gene: -
CDR3 protein: CATSRDKGSGNTIYF
CDR3 DNA: TGTGCCACCAGCAGAGATAAGGGGTCTGGAAACACCATATATTTT

V gene: TRBV6-1
J gene: TRBJ2-1
clone size: once
D gene: TRBD2
CDR3 protein: CASSVGTSGSYNEQFF
CDR3 DNA: TGTGCCAGCAGTGTTGGGACTAGCGGGTCCTACAATGAGCAGTTCTTC

V gene: TRBV3-1/TRBV3-2
J gene: TRBJ2-3
clone size: -
D gene: TRBD2
CDR3 protein: CASSQLGGGLGTQYF
CDR3 DNA: TGTGCCAGCAGCCAGCTGGGGGGGGGATTAGGTACGCAGTATTTT

V gene: TRBV3-1/TRBV3-2
J gene: TRBJ2-7
clone size: -
D gene: -
CDR3 protein: CASSQDSSSPYEQYF
CDR3 DNA: TGTGCCAGCAGCCAAGATAGCAGTAGCCCCTACGAGCAGTACTTC